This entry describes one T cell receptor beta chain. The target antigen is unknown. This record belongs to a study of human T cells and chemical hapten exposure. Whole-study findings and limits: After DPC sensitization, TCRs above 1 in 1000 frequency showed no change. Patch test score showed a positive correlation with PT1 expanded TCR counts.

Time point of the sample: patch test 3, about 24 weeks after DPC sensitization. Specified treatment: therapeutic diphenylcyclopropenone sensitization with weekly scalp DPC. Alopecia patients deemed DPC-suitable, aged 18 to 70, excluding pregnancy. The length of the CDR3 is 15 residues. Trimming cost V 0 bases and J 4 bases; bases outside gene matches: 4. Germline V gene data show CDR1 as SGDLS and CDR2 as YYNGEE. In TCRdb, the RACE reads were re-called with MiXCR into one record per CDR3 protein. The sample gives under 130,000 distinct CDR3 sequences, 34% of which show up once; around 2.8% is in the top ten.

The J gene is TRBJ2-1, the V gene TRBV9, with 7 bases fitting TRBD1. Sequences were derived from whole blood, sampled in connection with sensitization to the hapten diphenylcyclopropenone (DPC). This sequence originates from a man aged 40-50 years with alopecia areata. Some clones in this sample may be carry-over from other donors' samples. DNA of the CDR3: TGTGCCAGCAGCGTAGGTCACAGGGGATACAATGAGCAGTTCTTC. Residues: CASSVGHRGYNEQFF.